Listed here are 8 T cell receptor beta chains from one sample, sequenced in a study of pediatric ulcerative colitis. Only in-frame clones appear in the TCRdb table, and some are missing; sequencing was by immunoSEQ multiplex PCR. The profile shows fewer than 40,000 clones, roughly 78% of them singletons. The source material was blood. All receptors come from a boy aged 10-17 years with severe ulcerative colitis.

The V gene is TRBV2, the J gene TRBJ2-1; TRBD2 matches at 8 bases. V shed 11 bases and J 5 bases; nucleotides not matched to a gene: 11. There are 14 residues in the CDR3. From germline, CDR1 is SNHLY and CDR2 FYNNEI. The CDR3 region has the DNA TGTGCCGGTGATAGCGGGGCGTTACACAATGAGCAGTTCTTC. Its protein product is CAGDSGALHNEQFF.

The chain recombines TRBV7-7 with TRBJ1-1, with TRBD1 matching over 10 bases. The CDR3 sequence is 18 residues long. The germline V gene encodes CDR1 SSHAT and CDR2 FNYEAQ (reference sequence). With 0 bases clipped from V and 0 bases from J, the junction kept 7 bases outside the gene matches. The CDR3 DNA is TGTGCCAGCAGCTTAGCGGGGGGACAGGGGAAGGTGAACACTGAAGCTTTCTTT. Its protein is CASSLAGGQGKVNTEAFF.

The chain carries TRBV7-6 and TRBJ2-1; D is perhaps TRBD2 (6 bases). V gave up 1 base and J gave up 0 bases, with 7 bases separating them. The length of the CDR3 is 15 residues. Germline CDR1 and CDR2: SGHVS and FNYEAQ. CDR3 in amino acids: CASSLGSGSYNEQFF. The CDR3 bases are TGTGCCAGCAGCTTAGGTAGCGGCTCCTACAATGAGCAGTTCTTC.

V gene TRBV2 combines with J gene TRBJ2-6; D unclear. Looked up from germline, CDR1 is SNHLY and CDR2 is FYNNEI. The CDR3 extends over 10 amino acids. The germline V and J ends were trimmed by 6 bases and 9 bases, with 3 bases remaining between them. The CDR3 sequence: CASRLNVLTF. CDR3 bases: TGTGCCAGCAGACTCAACGTCCTGACTTTC.

The chain is built from TRBV6-6 and TRBJ2-5; D is unclear. The CDR3 loop spans 13 amino acids. V shed 8 bases and J shed 1 base, with 11 bases lying between them. Germline V lookup: CDR1 MNHNY, CDR2 SVGAGI (reference sequence). For the CDR3, the DNA is TGTGCCAGCTGCCGGTTCACCCAAGAGACCCAGTACTTC. Residues: CASCRFTQETQYF.

The chain carries TRBV7-2 and TRBJ1-1; D is uncertain. The CDR3 has 14 residues. The germline CDR1 and CDR2 sequences are SGHTA and FQGNSA. Trimming left V 4 bases short and J 7 bases short, with 16 bases between. This CDR3 is CASSYGRARGEAFF. CDR3 DNA sequence: TGTGCCAGCAGCTACGGACGGGCACGGGGTGAAGCTTTCTTT.

The DNA of the CDR3 is TGTGCCAGCAGTTACACGCACCGACAGGGAGGCTATGGCTACACCTTC. This sequence encodes CASSYTHRQGGYGYTF. The chain couples TRBV6-5 to TRBJ1-2; 7 bases are shared with TRBD1. This CDR3 comprises 16 residues. Germline V CDR1 and CDR2: MNHEY, SVGAGI. V dropped 2 bases and J dropped 4; count of bases not matched to a gene: 10.

This clone appeared once. The J gene is TRBJ2-7, the V gene TRBV6-6; perhaps TRBD1 as D (6 bases). In germline, CDR1 is MNHNY, CDR2 SVGAGI (reference sequence). The CDR3 is 15 amino acids. V was pared by 4 bases and J by 6 bases, with 19 bases between. This CDR3 is CASSLGLQGWGEQYF. The CDR3 coding sequence is TGTGCCAGCAGTTTGGGGCTGCAGGGGTGGGGCGAGCAGTACTTC.